The clone carrying this T cell receptor beta chain was seen more than once but under ten times. Its target is unknown. This sample was included in a study of T cells after yellow fever vaccination. Whole-study context: In the case of low-cell-number fractions, SMART-Seq v4 Ultra Low Input was used for preparation. General study findings and limits: From the bulk population, abundant clonotypes could contaminate and appear within FACS-sorted repertoires. Though weaker, the secondary response peaked faster, on day 5 versus 15. Subsequent booster samples again held most clones from primary vaccination (96% CD4, 85% to 90% CD8).

V lost 6 bases and J lost 8; bases outside the gene matches: 14. The germline gives CDR1 KGHDR, CDR2 SFDVKD. This CDR3 contains 16 residues. MiXCR was run by TCRdb on the 5' RACE reads, yielding one entry per CDR3 protein. The table lists nearly 550,000 distinct CDR3 sequences, 15% to 20% of them singletons. The specimen comprised PBMCs, sampled 15 days after the yellow fever booster vaccination. The chain carries TRBV24-1 and TRBJ2-1, with 8 bases identical to TRBD2. The clonotype originates from a young man who received the YFV17D yellow fever vaccine. CDR3 loop: CATSTTSGTVNDEQFF. The CDR3 DNA follows: TGTGCCACCAGTACAACTAGCGGCACAGTCAACGATGAGCAGTTCTTC.